The subject of this entry is one T cell receptor beta chain. The antigen is not known. This entry belongs to a study of cytomegalovirus exposure and HLA in healthy donors. The CDR3 is made up of 12 amino acids. Trimming left V 4 bases short and J 5 bases short, with 9 bases between. The germline CDR1 and CDR2 sequences are SGHNT and YYREEE (reference sequence). Study outcomes and limitations: The Asian-associated ancestry cluster reportedly had fewer N-insertions than the approximately 670-donor mean in a later analysis.

The PCR employed 60 Vbeta primers together with 13 Jbeta primers. The assay was immunoSEQ multiplex PCR, and TCRdb's table has in-frame clones only and misses some. Of 95,000 to 150,000 clones in the sample, approximately 72% were seen once. The sequence was collected from a man younger than 30 in good health and CMV-seronegative. The rearrangement links TRBV5-4 to TRBJ1-1; TRBD1 might be the D (6 bases). Sequencing was carried out using PBMCs. The CDR3 protein is CASSARGTEAFF. CDR3 bases: TGTGCCAGCAGCGCCAGGGGTACTGAAGCTTTCTTT.